The 26 T cell receptor beta chains below come from one sample, sequenced in a study of blood T cell repertoires in COVID-19 (dated by TCRdb to the early 2020s). Library preparation used the immunoSEQ multiplex PCR assay. Drawn from immuneACCESS, this table holds only the in-frame rearrangements with V and J called that TCRdb kept. Clones are partly lost; checked studies trace under half to an unresolved V gene and leave the rest unexplained. The sample table shows 450,000 to 500,000 clones, and approximately 83% are seen once. The top ten clonotypes cover approximately 3.4% of the sample. The sequencing sample was made of peripheral blood. Receptors originate from a human donor in a cohort sampled during active COVID-19.

This clone was observed a few times. V and J are TRBV6-6 and TRBJ1-1, with D possibly being TRBD1 (6 bases). The CDR3 extends over 14 amino acids. Germline V gene sequence: CDR1 MNHNY, CDR2 SVGAGI (reference sequence). V was pared by 6 bases and J by 4 bases, with 15 bases between. CDR3 nucleotide sequence: TGTGCCAGCAGCCTTGGGGGCGCCGGCACTGAAGCTTTCTTT. This encodes CASSLGGAGTEAFF.

The V and J genes are TRBV29-1 and TRBJ2-1; 7 nucleotides match TRBD2. The J segment lost 1 base and the V segment lost 5 bases, leaving 8 bases of the junction unmatched. Germline values: CDR1 SQVTM, CDR2 ANQGSEA. This CDR3 spans 15 amino acids. CDR3: CSVRLPGGSYNEQFF. In DNA form, the CDR3 reads TGCAGCGTTCGCCTCCCGGGGGGATCCTACAATGAGCAGTTCTTC.

The chain links TRBV19 to TRBJ1-2; TRBD1 matches 7 bases. Per the germline V gene, CDR1 is LNHDA and CDR2 is SQIVND (reference sequence). The CDR3 covers 15 residues. Trimming cost V 7 bases and J 0 bases; bases outside gene matches: 8. CDR3 residues: CASIIPTGPNYGYTF. The CDR3 DNA reads as TGTGCCAGTATCATTCCGACAGGGCCTAACTATGGCTACACCTTC.

V usage is TRBV7-3 and J usage is TRBJ2-2, with 7 bases identical to TRBD2. CDR1 and CDR2 from the germline V gene are SGHTA and FQGTGA. V shed 4 bases, J shed 6 bases, and the junction held 5 bases outside the gene matches. The CDR3 is 14 amino acids. The CDR3 is CASSSIAGAGELFF. CDR3 nucleotide sequence: TGTGCCAGCAGCTCGATAGCGGGCGCCGGGGAGCTGTTTTTT.

The gene calls are TRBV6-5 and TRBJ1-2; 9 bases fit TRBD1. V lost 4 bases to trimming and J lost 2 bases; unmatched junction nucleotides: 2. The CDR3 contains 14 residues. Germline V lookup: CDR1 MNHEY, CDR2 SVGAGI. The CDR3 DNA is TGTGCCAGCAGTTGGGGACAGGGAAACTATGGCTACACCTTC. It yields the protein CASSWGQGNYGYTF.

The genes are TRBV25-1 and TRBJ1-2; D gene ambiguous. Germline CDR1 MGHDK, CDR2 SYGVNS. This CDR3 comprises 15 residues. The V end lost 1 base, the J end lost 1 base, and 10 bases lay between the germline ends. The chain's CDR3 is CASSESLEGNYGYTF. CDR3 sequence (DNA): TGTGCCAGCAGTGAATCCTTGGAGGGTAACTATGGCTACACCTTC.

The chain is built from TRBV19 and TRBJ2-5, with TRBD1 matching 9 bases. Germline CDR1 and CDR2: LNHDA and SQIVND (reference sequence). The V segment lost 11 bases and the J segment 7 bases; nucleotides outside the gene matches: 8. The CDR3 is made up of 12 amino acids. This CDR3 is CAAGDRAGTQYF. The CDR3, as DNA: TGTGCCGCCGGGGACAGGGCGGGGACCCAGTACTTC.

The chain has TRBV11-3 and TRBJ2-1; 9 bases fit TRBD2. The CDR3 is made up of 15 amino acids. Germline loops: CDR1 SGHNT, CDR2 YENEEA. The ends lost 5 bases at V and 6 bases at J; junction bases unmatched: 8. CDR3 sequence: CASSLSGSHRNEQFF. DNA of the CDR3: TGTGCCAGCAGCCTTAGCGGGAGCCACCGCAATGAGCAGTTCTTC. The variable domain in full, completed from reference TRBV11-3 and TRBJ2-1, reads EAGVVQSPRYKIIEKKQPVAFWCNPISGHNTLYWYLQNLGQGPELLIRYENEEAVDDSQLPKDRFSAERLKGVDSTLKIQPAELGDSAVYLCASSLSGSHRNEQFFGPGTRLTVL.

This sequence joins TRBV7-2 and TRBJ2-7; the match to TRBD1 covers 12 bases. Germline V gene lookup returns CDR1 SGHTA and CDR2 FQGNSA. V lost 5 bases, J lost 7 bases, and 12 bases stayed unmatched. The CDR3 is 16 residues long. CDR3 DNA sequence: TGTGCCAGCAGCACTCCGGGACAGGGGGCCTTAGGGGAGCAGTACTTC. This codes for CASSTPGQGALGEQYF.

This sequence joins TRBV11-2 and TRBJ1-3; no definite D call. Germline CDR1 is SGHAT and CDR2 is FQNNGV. Trimming removed 1 base from V and 3 bases from J, with 7 bases in between. The CDR3 has 14 residues. The CDR3 region is CASSLARLGNTIYF. In nucleotides, the CDR3 is TGTGCCAGCAGCTTAGCCAGGCTTGGAAACACCATATATTTT.

V and J are TRBV6-1 and TRBJ2-1, with 11 bases matching TRBD1. V lost 4 bases to trimming and J lost 5 bases; unmatched junction nucleotides: 7. The germline gives CDR1 MNHNS, CDR2 SASEGT. CDR3 size: 16 residues. For the CDR3, the DNA is TGTGCCAGCAGTGGAATGGTGGGACAGGGGGACAATGAGCAGTTCTTC. Translating it yields CASSGMVGQGDNEQFF.

V is TRBV7-2 and J is TRBJ2-1; 7 nucleotides align to TRBD1. V was clipped by 4 bases and J by 4 bases; unmatched bases: 10. Germline V gene sequence: CDR1 SGHTA, CDR2 FQGNSA. The CDR3 loop spans 16 amino acids. CDR3 protein: CASSSIDRVLYNEQFF. The CDR3 DNA reads TGTGCCAGCAGCTCGATTGACAGGGTGCTTTACAATGAGCAGTTCTTC. The full variable domain, rest sourced from reference TRBV7-2 and TRBJ2-1, is GAGVSQSPSNKVTEKGKDVELRCDPISGHTALYWYRQSLGQGLEFLIYFQGNSAPDKSGLPSDRFSAERTGGSVSTLTIQRTQQEDSAVYLCASSSIDRVLYNEQFFGPGTRLTVL.

This clone was counted at least ten times. The J gene is TRBJ2-2, the V gene TRBV7-9; the D gene is possibly TRBD1 (5 bases). V was shortened by 2 bases and J by 6 bases, with 19 bases between the two germline ends. The CDR3 sequence is 17 residues long. From germline, CDR1 is SEHNR and CDR2 FQNEAQ (reference sequence). CDR3 sequence (DNA): TGTGCCAGCAGCTTAAGTTATAGGGGCCGTAAGGCCGGGGAGCTGTTTTTT. Amino acid sequence: CASSLSYRGRKAGELFF.

The V call is TRBV6-5, the J call TRBJ1-1, with D possibly TRBD1 on 6 matching bases. V lost 0 bases, J lost 10 bases, and 15 bases lay in between. This CDR3 is 14 amino acids long. The V gene's germline CDR1 is MNHEY and CDR2 SVGAGI. CDR3 in amino acids: CASSYSRDTLIAFF. CDR3 nucleotides: TGTGCCAGCAGTTACTCTAGGGACACCTTGATAGCTTTCTTT.

The chain carries TRBV7-9 and TRBJ1-2; 9 bases line up with TRBD1. Germline CDR1 reads SEHNR; CDR2 reads FQNEAQ (reference sequence). The CDR3 runs 13 residues. The V segment lost 5 bases and the J segment 7 bases; nucleotides outside the gene matches: 5. CDR3 sequence: CASSETGGVGYTF. The CDR3 region has the DNA TGTGCCAGCAGCGAGACAGGGGGAGTTGGCTACACCTTC.

The chain carries TRBV6-5 and TRBJ2-1; perhaps TRBD1 as D (6 bases). Germline V lookup: CDR1 MNHEY, CDR2 SVGAGI. Trimming removed 6 bases from V and 7 bases from J, with 16 bases in between. The CDR3 totals 14 residues. The CDR3 is CASRDVGAWNEQFF. Written as DNA, the CDR3 is TGTGCCAGCAGAGACGTGGGGGCATGGAATGAGCAGTTCTTC.

In DNA form, the CDR3 reads TGTGCCAGCAGCCAACCGGGACAGTCCGATTCACCCCTCCACTTT. Its protein product is CASSQPGQSDSPLHF. The V call is TRBV3-1 (or the pseudogene TRBV3-2), the J call TRBJ1-6; 7 positions match TRBD1. J was trimmed by 8 bases and V by 2 bases; bases with no gene match: 6. The germline gives CDR1 LGHDT, CDR2 YNNKEL (reference sequence). The CDR3 is 15 amino acids.

The chain has TRBV29-1 and TRBJ1-2, with 8 bases fitting TRBD1. The CDR3 totals 13 residues. From germline, CDR1 is SQVTM and CDR2 ANQGSEA. V dropped 0 bases and J dropped 5; count of bases not matched to a gene: 2. The CDR3 loop reads CSVEEGTGYGYTF. The CDR3 nucleotides are TGCAGCGTTGAAGAGGGGACAGGATATGGCTACACCTTC.

This clone was observed once. The chain has TRBV29-1 and TRBJ1-1; TRBD1 aligns across 7 bases. Trimming took 6 bases from V and 8 from J; bases not matched to a gene: 6. This CDR3 region has 11 residues. Germline loops: CDR1 SQVTM, CDR2 ANQGSEA. The chain's CDR3 is CSVAPGQEAFF. The CDR3 region has the DNA TGCAGCGTCGCTCCGGGACAGGAAGCTTTCTTT.

The genes are TRBV4-1 and TRBJ1-4; D is perhaps TRBD1 (6 bases). CDR1 and CDR2 (germline): MGHRA, YSYEKL. This CDR3 comprises 14 residues. V was pared by 4 bases and J by 7 bases, with 13 bases between. CDR3 DNA: TGCGCCAGCAGCCTTGAGGGGGTAGGTGAAAAACTGTTTTTT. Translating it yields CASSLEGVGEKLFF.

V and J are TRBV30 and TRBJ1-3; perhaps TRBD1 as D (6 bases). Germline CDR1 GTSNPN, CDR2 SVGIG (reference sequence). The V gene lost 0 bases and the J gene lost 4 bases, with 13 bases spanning the gap. The CDR3 totals 15 residues. As DNA, the CDR3 is TGTGCCTGGAGTGTACGTAACAGGGCCGGAAACACCATATATTTT. Translated: CAWSVRNRAGNTIYF. Filled out from reference TRBV30 and TRBJ1-3, the complete variable domain reads SQTIHQWPATLVQPVGSPLSLECTVEGTSNPNLYWYRQAAGRGLQLLFYSVGIGQISSEVPQNLSASRPQDRQFILSSKKLLLSDSGFYLCAWSVRNRAGNTIYFGEGSWLTVV.

This chain links TRBV30 with TRBJ1-2; D unresolved. CDR1 and CDR2 (germline): GTSNPN, SVGIG (reference sequence). V was shortened by 0 bases and J by 4 bases, with 6 bases between the two germline ends. The CDR3 sequence is 12 residues long. As DNA, the CDR3 is TGTGCCTGGAGTGTACTGAGCTATGGCTACACCTTC. Its protein product is CAWSVLSYGYTF.

The V and J genes are TRBV19 and TRBJ2-7; tentatively, D is TRBD2 (6 bases). V was shortened by 5 bases and J by 2 bases, with 13 bases between the two germline ends. Germline values: CDR1 LNHDA, CDR2 SQIVND (reference sequence). There are 14 residues in the CDR3. CDR3 protein: CASSPWGDTYEQYF. CDR3 coding DNA: TGTGCCAGTAGTCCCTGGGGGGATACCTACGAGCAGTACTTC.

With respect to this clone: This CDR3 is also generated by other DNA sequences in the sample. The J gene is TRBJ1-1, the V gene TRBV12-3 or TRBV12-4, with D perhaps TRBD1 (6 bases). V was cut by 7 bases and J by 1 base, with 10 bases left in between. The CDR3 runs to 13 residues. CDR3: CASTWTENTEAFF. The CDR3 nucleotides are TGTGCCAGCACCTGGACAGAGAACACTGAAGCTTTCTTT.

This chain connects TRBV7-9 to TRBJ1-2, with D tentatively TRBD1 (6 bases). The CDR3 extends over 13 amino acids. The V and J ends lost 4 bases and 3 bases respectively, with 9 bases between them. The germline gives CDR1 SEHNR, CDR2 FQNEAQ (reference sequence). CDR3 protein: CASSSGVDYGYTF. CDR3 nucleotides: TGTGCCAGCAGCTCAGGGGTCGACTATGGCTACACCTTC.

The V and J genes are TRBV7-9 and TRBJ2-3; 7 bases align to TRBD2. Germline CDR1 is SEHNR and CDR2 is FQNEAQ (reference sequence). The CDR3 contains 14 residues. V was clipped by 4 bases and J by 5 bases; unmatched bases: 6. The CDR3 is CASSSSSGGDTQYF. The CDR3 DNA sequence: TGTGCCAGCAGCTCATCTAGCGGCGGAGATACGCAGTATTTT.